This T cell receptor beta chain was retrieved from a study of human T cells and chemical hapten exposure. Study-wide findings and caveats: TCRs exceeding a frequency of 1 in 1000 stayed unchanged under DPC sensitization.

The time point: patch test 3, about 24 weeks after DPC sensitization. The treatment was: therapeutic diphenylcyclopropenone sensitization with weekly scalp DPC. V was pared by 3 bases and J by 4 bases, with 4 bases of the junction left unmatched. The CDR3 is made up of 14 amino acids. Per the germline V gene, CDR1 is LGHDT and CDR2 is YNNKEL (reference sequence). Per the authors' pipeline: Sampled TCR counts reached a median of about 90,000 per sample, with values ranging from roughly 20,000 to 750,000. TCRdb ran MiXCR on the RACE reads and lists one entry per CDR3 protein. TCRdb assigned the V and J calls; the authors' analysis was not used. The sample yields about 120,000 distinct CDR3 sequences, around 11% seen once. This clonotype was observed a few times. The antigen is not known.

The starting material was whole blood, obtained in connection with sensitization to the hapten diphenylcyclopropenone (DPC). The J gene is TRBJ2-3, the V gene TRBV3-1; TRBD1 agrees at 7 bases. The receptor's source is a woman aged 50 to 65 with alopecia areata. Some clones in this sample may be carry-over from other donors' samples. This CDR3 is CASSHITGADTQYF. The CDR3 coding sequence is TGTGCCAGCAGCCATATTACAGGGGCAGATACGCAGTATTTT.